The subject of this entry is one T cell receptor beta chain. Its specificity is unknown. This record belongs to a study of Ad26.COV2.S vaccination and SARS-CoV-2 variants. Overall study results and limits: Measurement of non-spike TCR breadth gave similar results in vaccine and placebo recipients.

The protocol was immunoSEQ multiplex PCR, while the TCRdb copy is restricted to in-frame clones and leaves out a portion. The sample has about 350,000 clones; approximately 90% are singletons. The treatment denotes: some 20 received Ad26.COV2.S at low or high dose, single or two shots; about 5 received placebo; per-sample allocation not given. Sample collection was performed on day 63 after the first vaccine or placebo injection. Vaccine was an Ad26 vector expressing Wuhan-strain SARS-CoV-2 spike. The CDR3 runs to 14 residues. V was trimmed by 6 bases and J by 7 bases, leaving 16 bases between them. Per germline, CDR1 LGHDT and CDR2 YNNKEL (reference sequence).

This clonotype originated in a person between 18 and 59 years old who received the Ad26.COV2.S COVID-19 vaccine or a placebo. This sequence joins TRBV3-1 (or the pseudogene TRBV3-2) and TRBJ2-1; D is possibly TRBD1 or TRBD2 (5 bases each). Sequenced here: peripheral blood, sampled in a trial of Ad26.COV2.S vaccine versus placebo. The DNA for the CDR3 is TGTGCCAGCAGTGAGGGGCGAGTGGCTAATGAGCAGTTCTTC. It yields the protein CASSEGRVANEQFF.